This is a list of T cell receptor beta chains from one sample in a study of blood T cell repertoires in COVID-19. Profiling relied on immunoSEQ multiplex PCR, and the TCRdb table lists in-frame clones only, not all of them. The sample lists 320,000 or so clones; roughly 85% were seen once. The sequencing sample was made of PBMCs or T cells enriched from blood (not recorded which). Receptors originate from a woman younger than 45 who had been exposed to COVID-19. Both conserved end residues are part of each CDR3. The D gene is left open where the match is weak. The size field is filled for only some rows; it gives once, few, many or a size class.

>TRBV10-1|.|.|TRBJ1-2
CASSESRKGSGGYGYTF
TGCGCCAGCAGTGAGTCGCGGAAAGGGAGTGGAGGGTATGGCTACACCTTC
>TRBV24-1|.|.|TRBJ2-1
CATSGPPSGNEQFF
TGTGCCACCAGTGGCCCTCCTTCGGGAAATGAGCAGTTCTTC
>TRBV11-3|.|TRBD2|TRBJ2-3
CASSLSGFSTDTQYF
TGTGCCAGCAGCCTTAGCGGGTTTAGCACAGATACGCAGTATTTT
>TRBV11-3|.|TRBD2|TRBJ2-2
CASSPLADNTGELFF
TGTGCCAGCAGCCCTCTAGCGGATAACACCGGGGAGCTGTTTTTT
>TRBV7-3|.|TRBD1|TRBJ2-7
CASSHGQGGEQYF
TGTGCCAGCAGCCACGGACAGGGGGGCGAGCAGTACTTC
>TRBV7-2|.|TRBD1|TRBJ1-1
CASSSDRGSIIGFF
TGTGCCAGCAGTTCGGACAGGGGTTCGATAATCGGTTTCTTT
>TRBV18|few|.|TRBJ1-2
CASSSGPNQGYGYTF
TGTGCCAGCTCATCCGGGCCAAACCAGGGCTATGGCTACACCTTC
>TRBV15|.|TRBD2|TRBJ2-7
CATSRDLLAGEYEQYF
TGTGCCACCAGCAGAGATCTGCTAGCGGGGGAGTACGAGCAGTACTTC
>TRBV2|.|.|TRBJ1-4
CASSVKGLDEKLFF
TGTGCCAGCAGTGTTAAGGGGCTTGATGAAAAACTGTTTTTT
>TRBV4-1|.|TRBD1|TRBJ2-2
CASTKNPTGGTTGELFF
TGCGCCAGCACAAAAAATCCGACAGGGGGGACCACCGGGGAGCTGTTTTTT
>TRBV28|.|.|TRBJ1-2
CASSLEGRHNYGYTF
TGTGCCAGCAGTTTGGAGGGGCGACATAACTATGGCTACACCTTC
>TRBV3-1/TRBV3-2|.|TRBD1|TRBJ1-2
CASSQSNRGEGYTF
TGTGCCAGCAGCCAATCCAACAGGGGAGAAGGCTACACCTTC
>TRBV10-3|.|TRBD2|TRBJ2-1
CAIRLAGGRVNEQFF
TGTGCCATCAGACTAGCGGGGGGTCGGGTCAATGAGCAGTTCTTC